In this sample, the clone carrying this TCR beta chain is medium-sized. The sample belongs to a study of immune heterogeneity within non-small cell lung tumors. Losses at the gene ends were 4 bases for V and 5 bases for J; bases not matched to a gene: 22. This CDR3 has 19 residues. Bulk tumor gDNA, 450 to 600 ng per sample, served as the TCR template. Several biopsies were spaced far apart within each primary tumor and obtained as surgery took place. Untreated, newly diagnosed non-small cell lung cancer patients underwent curative surgery. Donors comprised newly diagnosed non-small cell lung cancer patients undergoing surgery with curative intent. A first 10-cycle multiplex round used 32 V-gene and 13 J-gene primers on TCR beta CDR3. TCRdb redid the calling of the multiplex PCR reads with MiXCR, one entry per CDR3 protein. The sample yields 20,000 to 25,000 distinct CDR3 sequences, about 25% seen once.

The sample was lung tumor tissue. This chain uses TRBV12-3 or TRBV12-4 with TRBJ2-7, with 8 bases matching TRBD2. The TCR comes from a man in his forties or fifties with non-small cell lung cancer. The CDR3 nucleotides are TGTGCCAGCAGTTCCCTAGGGAGAGGGCTACTAGCGGTGGGGGACGAGCAGTACTTC. This translates into CASSSLGRGLLAVGDEQYF.